This T cell receptor beta chain was identified during a study of OX40 agonist ivuxolimab in advanced cancers. Study at large: The study enrolled dose-escalation patients with hepatocellular carcinoma, melanoma, renal cell or head and neck cancer. Findings and caveats of the study: Expanded peripheral T cells had an undetermined antigen specificity. Clones of CD4+ and CD8+ blood T cells grew by week 6 at doses of 0.1 to 3.0 mg/kg.

Sequencing was performed with immunoSEQ multiplex PCR; in TCRdb, only in-frame clones are kept and a portion is missing. The profile shows 37,000 or so clones, 85% of them singletons. Germline CDR1 reads SEHNR; CDR2 reads FQNEAQ (reference sequence). The CDR3 totals 14 residues. J gave up 5 bases and V 5 bases, and 3 bases lay outside the gene matches. In its sample, this clone was seen a few times. The antigen is undetermined. The J gene is TRBJ1-5, the V gene TRBV7-9; 10 bases line up with TRBD1. The source of this sequence is an adult with an advanced solid tumor such as melanoma, head and neck, liver or kidney cancer. Material: CD4+ or CD8+ T cells sorted from blood, obtained in a trial of the OX40 agonist ivuxolimab. In DNA, the CDR3 is TGTGCCAGCAGCCCGGACAGGGGGGATCAGCCCCAGCATTTT. Protein product: CASSPDRGDQPQHF.